The present entry profiles one T cell receptor beta chain with its context. An input of about 0.5 to 1 ug of RNA was subjected to reverse transcription using random hexamers. Multiplex PCR with immunoSEQ amplified the TCR beta CDR3 across 54 Vbeta and 13 Jbeta. TCRdb itself ran the immunoSEQ multiplex PCR reads through MiXCR, one entry per CDR3 protein. Among nearly 110,000 distinct CDR3 sequences listed, roughly 95% were seen once. The CDR3 runs to 14 residues. Trimming took off 7 bases at V and 4 bases at J, with 14 bases between the two ends. CDR1 is SGHVS, CDR2 FQNEAQ, per germline. The data originate from a study of CD8 T cells in Susac syndrome.

Sequencing input: CD8+ T cells from PBMCs. The chain employs TRBV7-8 and TRBJ2-1, with a weak D call TRBD2 (6 bases). The sequence was collected from a human donor with Susac syndrome. CDR3 region: CASKAGRSYNEQFF. The CDR3 nucleotides read TGTGCCAGCAAAGCGGGTCGGTCTTACAATGAGCAGTTCTTC. Full variable domain (rest looked up from reference TRBV7-8 and TRBJ2-1): GAGVSQSPRYKVAKRGQDVALRCDPISGHVSLFWYQQALGQGPEFLTYFQNEAQLDKSGLPSDRFFAERPEGSVSTLKIQRTQQEDSAVYLCASKAGRSYNEQFFGPGTRLTVL.